The 10 T cell receptor beta chains below were found in one sample sequenced in a study of blood T cell repertoires in COVID-19. Sequencing was performed with immunoSEQ multiplex PCR; in TCRdb, only in-frame clones are kept and a portion is missing. The top ten hold 4% to 6% of the sample, which has some 200,000 clones, 80% to 90% seen once. The sequencing input was peripheral blood. All receptors come from a woman aged 55-69 years who had recovered from COVID-19.

The V call is TRBV12-3 or TRBV12-4, the J call TRBJ1-2; 10 nucleotides agree with TRBD1. The V gene end was trimmed by 6 bases and the J gene end by 7 bases; junction bases not matched to a gene: 5. This CDR3 has 13 amino acids. The CDR3, as DNA: TGTGCCAGCAGCCAGACAGGGGGCGGTGGCTACACCTTC. As protein: CASSQTGGGGYTF.

The rearrangement joins TRBV9 to TRBJ2-7, with TRBD2 identical over 13 bases. This CDR3 is built from 17 residues. Germline CDR1 reads SGDLS; CDR2 reads YYNGEE. Trimming removed 3 bases from V and 0 bases from J; junction bases left unmatched: 6. The CDR3 DNA is TGTGCCAGCAGCGCTGCGACTAGCGGGGGGCACTCCTACGAGCAGTACTTC. The encoded protein is CASSAATSGGHSYEQYF.

This sequence joins TRBV6-5 and TRBJ1-6; perhaps TRBD1 as D (5 bases). The CDR3 is made up of 15 amino acids. Germline values: CDR1 MNHEY, CDR2 SVGAGI. Trimming shortened V by 6 bases and J by 7 bases, and 16 bases separated the two germline ends. CDR3 region: CASRIIRAQNSPLHF. DNA of the CDR3: TGTGCCAGCAGGATTATCAGGGCGCAGAATTCACCCCTCCACTTT.

V gene TRBV6-4 combines with J gene TRBJ2-2; no clear D gene. The CDR3 consists of 13 residues. Deletions cut 5 bases from V and 4 bases from J, with 8 bases between. Germline V lookup: CDR1 MRHNA, CDR2 SNTAGT. The CDR3 DNA reads as TGTGCCAGCAGTCGCGAGGTCACCGGGGAGCTGTTTTTT. This sequence encodes CASSREVTGELFF.

In its sample, this clone was seen a few times. V is TRBV6-2 or TRBV6-3 and J is TRBJ2-7; 7 bases align to TRBD2. The germline V gene encodes CDR1 MNHEY and CDR2 SVGEGT. Trimming took 5 bases from V and 4 from J; bases not matched to a gene: 8. This CDR3 spans 14 amino acids. CDR3 sequence (DNA): TGTGCCAGCAGTCGTCTAGCGGATAATTACGAGCAGTACTTC. It codes for CASSRLADNYEQYF.

The chain joins TRBV19 to TRBJ2-3; D gene uncertain. Trimming stripped 4 bases from V and 1 base from J, with 6 bases between. CDR3 length: 13 amino acids. CDR1 LNHDA and CDR2 SQIVND come from the germline V gene (reference sequence). The DNA for the CDR3 is TGTGCCAGTAGTAACCGGGGCACAGATACGCAGTATTTT. This translates into CASSNRGTDTQYF.

This sequence joins TRBV6-5 and TRBJ2-2, with D perhaps matching TRBD2 (5 bases). V dropped 6 bases and J dropped 10 bases, with 12 bases sitting between them. The V gene's germline CDR1 is MNHEY and CDR2 SVGAGI. The CDR3 has 12 amino acids. For the CDR3, the DNA is TGTGCCAGCAGCCGACTACCTCCGGAGCTGTTTTTT. It yields the protein CASSRLPPELFF.

The count of this clone is one. The chain carries TRBV7-8 and TRBJ1-5; possible D gene TRBD1, 6 bases. The germline V and J ends were trimmed by 4 bases and 7 bases, with 14 bases remaining between them. CDR1 is SGHVS and CDR2 is FQNEAQ in the germline V gene. The CDR3 sequence is 14 residues long. CDR3: CASSSHPGVQPQHF. The CDR3 region has the DNA TGTGCCAGCAGCTCCCATCCAGGGGTACAGCCCCAGCATTTT.

There are a few counts of this clone. The chain links TRBV4-1 to TRBJ2-1; 10 positions match TRBD2. After removal of 4 bases from V and 9 bases from J, the junction contained 6 bases not matched to a gene. Germline CDR1 reads MGHRA; CDR2 reads YSYEKL. There are 14 residues in the CDR3. As DNA, the CDR3 is TGCGCCAGCAGCCGAGCGGGGGGGCCGGGTGAGCAGTTCTTC. Protein product: CASSRAGGPGEQFF.

This chain links TRBV27 with TRBJ2-7, with D tentatively TRBD1 (5 bases). The CDR3 contains 17 residues. Deletions cut 4 bases from V and 5 bases from J, with 24 bases between. Per germline, CDR1 MNHEY and CDR2 SMNVEV (reference sequence). Here the CDR3 DNA reads TGTGCCAGCAGTTCCCGGTCGAAACCTGGGGCCTCTCACGAGCAGTACTTC. Translation gives CASSSRSKPGASHEQYF.